This T cell receptor (beta chain) was identified in a study of blood T cell repertoires in COVID-19. In germline, CDR1 is MNHEY, CDR2 SVGAGI. With V trimmed by 6 bases and J by 1 base, 6 bases remained unmatched. The CDR3 consists of 15 residues. Clones were read by immunoSEQ multiplex PCR, and TCRdb kept only the in-frame ones, dropping some. The sample has about 340,000 clones; about 93% are singletons. The receptor was derived from a woman aged 18-29 years who had recovered from COVID-19. This chain uses TRBV6-5 with TRBJ1-2; 9 bases align to TRBD1. Sequencing input: peripheral blood. CDR3 sequence (DNA): TGTGCCAGCAGCCGGGACAGGGCTTTTAACTATGGCTACACCTTC. Translation: CASSRDRAFNYGYTF.